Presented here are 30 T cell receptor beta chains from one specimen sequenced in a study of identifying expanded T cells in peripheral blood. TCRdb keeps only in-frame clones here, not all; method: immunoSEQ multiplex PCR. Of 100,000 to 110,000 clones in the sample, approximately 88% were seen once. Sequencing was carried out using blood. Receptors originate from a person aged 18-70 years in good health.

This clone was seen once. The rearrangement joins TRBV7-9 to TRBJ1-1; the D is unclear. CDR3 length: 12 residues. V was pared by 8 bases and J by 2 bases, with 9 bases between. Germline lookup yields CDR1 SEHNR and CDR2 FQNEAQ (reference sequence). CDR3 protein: CASRGSNTEAFF. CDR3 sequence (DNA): TGTGCCAGCCGAGGCAGCAACACTGAAGCTTTCTTT.

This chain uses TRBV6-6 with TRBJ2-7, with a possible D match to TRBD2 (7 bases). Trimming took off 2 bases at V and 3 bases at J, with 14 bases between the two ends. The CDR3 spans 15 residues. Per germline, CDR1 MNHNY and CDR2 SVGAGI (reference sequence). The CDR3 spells CASSYNREGFYEQYF. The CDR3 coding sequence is TGTGCCAGCAGTTACAACAGGGAGGGGTTCTACGAGCAGTACTTC.

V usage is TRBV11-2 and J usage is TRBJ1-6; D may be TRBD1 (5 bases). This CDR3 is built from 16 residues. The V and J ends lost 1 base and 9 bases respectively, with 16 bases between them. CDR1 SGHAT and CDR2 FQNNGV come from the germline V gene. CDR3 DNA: TGTGCCAGCAGCTTAGGAGGGACTCCCGTTTTTTCACCCCTCCACTTT. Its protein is CASSLGGTPVFSPLHF.

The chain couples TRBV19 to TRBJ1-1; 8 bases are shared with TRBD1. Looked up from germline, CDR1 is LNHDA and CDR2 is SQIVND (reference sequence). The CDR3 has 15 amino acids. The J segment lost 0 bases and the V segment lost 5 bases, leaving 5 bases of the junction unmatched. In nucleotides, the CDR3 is TGTGCCAGTAGTCCGCGGACAGGGATGAACACTGAAGCTTTCTTT. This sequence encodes CASSPRTGMNTEAFF.

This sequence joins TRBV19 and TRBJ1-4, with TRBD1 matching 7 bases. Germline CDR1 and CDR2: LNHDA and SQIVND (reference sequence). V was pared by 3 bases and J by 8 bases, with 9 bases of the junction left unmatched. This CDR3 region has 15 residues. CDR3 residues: CASSMTGTPEEKLFF. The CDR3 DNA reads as TGTGCCAGTAGTATGACAGGGACCCCGGAAGAAAAACTGTTTTTT.

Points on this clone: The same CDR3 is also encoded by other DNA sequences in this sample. The CDR3: CASSSGQSTNEKLFF. The CDR3, as DNA: TGTGCCAGCAGCTCCGGACAGTCAACTAATGAAAAACTGTTTTTT. The rearrangement joins TRBV9 to TRBJ1-4; D might be TRBD1 (6 bases). The CDR3 totals 15 residues. Germline V gene sequence: CDR1 SGDLS, CDR2 YYNGEE. Deletions cut 4 bases from V and 0 bases from J, with 10 bases between.

The CDR3 DNA reads TGTGCCAGCAGCTTGGGCGGCCGCACAGATACGCAGTATTTT. Protein: CASSLGGRTDTQYF. The V and J genes are TRBV7-3 and TRBJ2-3; no clear D. V gave up 3 bases and J gave up 1 base, with 8 bases separating them. CDR1 and CDR2 (germline): SGHTA, FQGTGA. This CDR3 has 14 residues. Full variable domain (remainder filled in from reference TRBV7-3 and TRBJ2-3): GAGVSQTPSNKVTEKGKYVELRCDPISGHTALYWYRQSLGQGPEFLIYFQGTGAADDSGLPNDRFFAVRPEGSVSTLKIQRTERGDSAVYLCASSLGGRTDTQYFGPGTRLTVL.

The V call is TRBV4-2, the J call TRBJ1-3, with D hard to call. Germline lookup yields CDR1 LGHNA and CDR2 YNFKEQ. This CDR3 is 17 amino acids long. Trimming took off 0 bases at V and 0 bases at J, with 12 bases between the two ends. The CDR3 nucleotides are TGTGCCAGCAGCCAAGACCCCCCGGCGAGCTCTGGAAACACCATATATTTT. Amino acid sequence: CASSQDPPASSGNTIYF.

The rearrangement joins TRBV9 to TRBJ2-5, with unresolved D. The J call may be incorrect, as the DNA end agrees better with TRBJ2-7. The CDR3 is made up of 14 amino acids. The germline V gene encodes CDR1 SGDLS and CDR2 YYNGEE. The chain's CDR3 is CASSVKGSSYEQYF. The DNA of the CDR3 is TGTGCCAGCAGCGTAAAAGGCAGCTCCTACGAGCAGTACTTC.

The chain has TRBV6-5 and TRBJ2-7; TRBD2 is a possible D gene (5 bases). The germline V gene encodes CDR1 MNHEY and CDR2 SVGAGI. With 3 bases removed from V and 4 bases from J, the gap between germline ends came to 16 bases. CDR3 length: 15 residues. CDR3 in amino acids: CASSYLKGGWYEQYF. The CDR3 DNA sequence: TGTGCCAGCAGTTATTTGAAGGGCGGGTGGTACGAGCAGTACTTC.

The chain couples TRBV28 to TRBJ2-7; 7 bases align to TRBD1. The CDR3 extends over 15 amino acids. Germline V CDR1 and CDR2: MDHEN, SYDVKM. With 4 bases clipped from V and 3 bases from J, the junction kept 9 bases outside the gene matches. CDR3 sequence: CASSSRSGTVYEQYF. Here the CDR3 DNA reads TGTGCCAGCAGTTCTCGTTCCGGGACAGTCTACGAGCAGTACTTC.

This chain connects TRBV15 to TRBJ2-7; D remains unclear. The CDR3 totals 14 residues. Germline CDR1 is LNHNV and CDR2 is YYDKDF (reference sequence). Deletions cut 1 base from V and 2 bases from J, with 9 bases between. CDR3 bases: TGTGCCACCAGCAGAGCTCAGCCGGCCTACGAGCAGTACTTC. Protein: CATSRAQPAYEQYF.

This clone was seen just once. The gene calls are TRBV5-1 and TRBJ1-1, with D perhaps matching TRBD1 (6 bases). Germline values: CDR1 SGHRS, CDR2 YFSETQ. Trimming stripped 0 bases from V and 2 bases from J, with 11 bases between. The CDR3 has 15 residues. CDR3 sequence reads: CASSLEGQTNTEAFF. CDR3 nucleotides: TGCGCCAGCAGCTTGGAAGGACAGACTAACACTGAAGCTTTCTTT.

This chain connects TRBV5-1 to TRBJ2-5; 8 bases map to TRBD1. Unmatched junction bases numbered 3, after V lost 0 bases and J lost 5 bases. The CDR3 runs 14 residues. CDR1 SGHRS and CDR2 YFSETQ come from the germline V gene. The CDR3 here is CASSLGQGRETQYF. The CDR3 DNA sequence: TGCGCCAGCAGCTTGGGACAGGGGCGGGAGACCCAGTACTTC.

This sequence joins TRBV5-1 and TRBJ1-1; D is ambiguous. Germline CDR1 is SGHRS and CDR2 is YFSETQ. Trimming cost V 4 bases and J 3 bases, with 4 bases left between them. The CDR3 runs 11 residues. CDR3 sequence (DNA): TGCGCCAGCAGCCGGGACACTGAAGCTTTCTTT. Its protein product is CASSRDTEAFF.

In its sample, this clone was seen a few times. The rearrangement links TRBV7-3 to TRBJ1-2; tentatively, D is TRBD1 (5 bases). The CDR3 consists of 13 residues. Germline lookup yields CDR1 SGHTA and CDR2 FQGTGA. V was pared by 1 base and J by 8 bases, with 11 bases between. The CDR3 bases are TGTGCCAGCAGCTTAATATCAGGGACCGGCTACACCTTC. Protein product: CASSLISGTGYTF. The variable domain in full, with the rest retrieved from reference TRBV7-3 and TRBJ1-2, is GAGVSQTPSNKVTEKGKYVELRCDPISGHTALYWYRQSLGQGPEFLIYFQGTGAADDSGLPNDRFFAVRPEGSVSTLKIQRTERGDSAVYLCASSLISGTGYTFGSGTRLTVV.

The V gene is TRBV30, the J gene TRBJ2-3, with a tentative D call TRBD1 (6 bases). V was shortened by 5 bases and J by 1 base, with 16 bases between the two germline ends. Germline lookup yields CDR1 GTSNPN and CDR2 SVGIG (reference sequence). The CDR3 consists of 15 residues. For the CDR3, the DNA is TGTGCCTGGGCGGCGTGGGGGCCAGGCACAGATACGCAGTATTTT. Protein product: CAWAAWGPGTDTQYF.

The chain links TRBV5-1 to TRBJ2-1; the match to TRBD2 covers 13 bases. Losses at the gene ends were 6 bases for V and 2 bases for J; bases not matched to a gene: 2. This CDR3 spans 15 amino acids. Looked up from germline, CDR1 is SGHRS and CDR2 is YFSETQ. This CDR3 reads CASTGLAGAYNEQFF. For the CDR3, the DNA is TGCGCCAGCACCGGACTAGCGGGAGCCTACAATGAGCAGTTCTTC.

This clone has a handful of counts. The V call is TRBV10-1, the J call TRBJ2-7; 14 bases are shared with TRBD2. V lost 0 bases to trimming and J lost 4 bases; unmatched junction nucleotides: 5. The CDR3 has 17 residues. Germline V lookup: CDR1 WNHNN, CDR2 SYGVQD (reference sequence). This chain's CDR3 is CASSESGLAGGPYEQYF. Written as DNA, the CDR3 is TGCGCCAGCAGTGAGTCCGGACTAGCGGGAGGACCGTACGAGCAGTACTTC.

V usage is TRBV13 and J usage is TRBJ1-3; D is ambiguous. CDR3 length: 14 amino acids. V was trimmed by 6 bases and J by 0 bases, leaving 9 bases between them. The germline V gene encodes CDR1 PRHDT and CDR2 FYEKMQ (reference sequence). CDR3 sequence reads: CASRSTDSGNTIYF. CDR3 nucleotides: TGTGCCAGCAGATCCACGGACTCTGGAAACACCATATATTTT. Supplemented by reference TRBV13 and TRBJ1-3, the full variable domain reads AAGVIQSPRHLIKEKRETATLKCYPIPRHDTVYWYQQGPGQDPQFLISFYEKMQSDKGSIPDRFSAQQFSDYHSELNMSSLELGDSALYFCASRSTDSGNTIYFGEGSWLTVV.

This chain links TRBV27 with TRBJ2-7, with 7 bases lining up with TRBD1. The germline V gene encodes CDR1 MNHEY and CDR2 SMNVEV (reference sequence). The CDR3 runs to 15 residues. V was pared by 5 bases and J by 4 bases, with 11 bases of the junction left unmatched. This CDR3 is CASSHAKTGRYEQYF. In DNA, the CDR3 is TGTGCCAGCAGTCATGCTAAGACAGGGCGTTACGAGCAGTACTTC.

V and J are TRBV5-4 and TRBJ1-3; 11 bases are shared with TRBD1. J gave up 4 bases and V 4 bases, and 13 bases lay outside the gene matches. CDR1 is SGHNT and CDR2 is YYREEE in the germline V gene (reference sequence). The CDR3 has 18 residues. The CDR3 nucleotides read TGTGCCAGCAGCAGGTGGATAGGACAGGGGGCAGAAGGAAACACCATATATTTT. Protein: CASSRWIGQGAEGNTIYF.

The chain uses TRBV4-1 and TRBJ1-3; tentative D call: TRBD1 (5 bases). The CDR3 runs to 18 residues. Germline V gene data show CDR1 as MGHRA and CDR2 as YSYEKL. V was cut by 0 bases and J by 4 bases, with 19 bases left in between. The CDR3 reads CASSQDTSPRQSGNTIYF. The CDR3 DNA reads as TGCGCCAGCAGCCAAGATACTTCCCCTCGACAGTCGGGAAACACCATATATTTT.

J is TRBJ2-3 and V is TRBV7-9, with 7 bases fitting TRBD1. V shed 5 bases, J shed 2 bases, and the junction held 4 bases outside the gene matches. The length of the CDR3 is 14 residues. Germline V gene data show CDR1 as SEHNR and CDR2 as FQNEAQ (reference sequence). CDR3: CASSRGQITDTQYF. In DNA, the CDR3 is TGTGCCAGCAGCCGGGGACAGATCACAGATACGCAGTATTTT.

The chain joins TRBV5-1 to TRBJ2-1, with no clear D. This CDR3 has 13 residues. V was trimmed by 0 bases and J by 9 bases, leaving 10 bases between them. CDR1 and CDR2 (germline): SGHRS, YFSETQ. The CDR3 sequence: CASSLARLGEQFF. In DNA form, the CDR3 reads TGCGCCAGCAGCTTGGCCCGACTGGGTGAGCAGTTCTTC.

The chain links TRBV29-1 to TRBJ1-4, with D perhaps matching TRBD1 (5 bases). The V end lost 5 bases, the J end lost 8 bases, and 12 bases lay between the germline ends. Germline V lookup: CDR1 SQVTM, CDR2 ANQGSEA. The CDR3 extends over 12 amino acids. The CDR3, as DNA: TGCAGCGTTTCTGGTGGGGACGAAAAACTGTTTTTT. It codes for CSVSGGDEKLFF.

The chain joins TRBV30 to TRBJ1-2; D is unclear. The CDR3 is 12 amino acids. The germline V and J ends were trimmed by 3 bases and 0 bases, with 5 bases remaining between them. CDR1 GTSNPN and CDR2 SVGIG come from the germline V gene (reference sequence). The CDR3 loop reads CAWRVANYGYTF. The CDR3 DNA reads TGTGCCTGGAGGGTCGCTAACTATGGCTACACCTTC.

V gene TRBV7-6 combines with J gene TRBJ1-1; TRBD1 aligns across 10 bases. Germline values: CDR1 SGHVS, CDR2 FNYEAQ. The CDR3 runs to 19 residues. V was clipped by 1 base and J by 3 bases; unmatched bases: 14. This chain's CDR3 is CASSLVDSRQGALYTEAFF. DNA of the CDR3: TGTGCCAGCAGCTTAGTTGACAGCCGACAGGGGGCATTGTACACTGAAGCTTTCTTT. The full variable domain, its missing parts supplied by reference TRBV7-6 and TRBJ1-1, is GAGVSQSPRYKVTKRGQDVALRCDPISGHVSLYWYRQALGQGPEFLTYFNYEAQQDKSGLPNDRFSAERPEGSISTLTIQRTEQRDSAMYRCASSLVDSRQGALYTEAFFGQGTRLTVV.

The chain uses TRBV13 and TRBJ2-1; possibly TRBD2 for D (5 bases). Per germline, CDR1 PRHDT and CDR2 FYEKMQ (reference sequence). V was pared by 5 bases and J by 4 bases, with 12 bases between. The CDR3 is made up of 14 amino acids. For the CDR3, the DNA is TGTGCCAGCAGCCCTCGGACTGGATACAATGAGCAGTTCTTC. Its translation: CASSPRTGYNEQFF.

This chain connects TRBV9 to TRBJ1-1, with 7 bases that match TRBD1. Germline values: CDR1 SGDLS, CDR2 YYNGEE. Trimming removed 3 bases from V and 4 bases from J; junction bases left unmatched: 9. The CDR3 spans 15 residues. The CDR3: CASSDDRVGGTEAFF. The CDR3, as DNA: TGTGCCAGCAGCGACGACAGGGTGGGAGGCACTGAAGCTTTCTTT.